This TCR beta chain was identified during a study of cytomegalovirus exposure and HLA in healthy donors. The CDR3 consists of 14 residues. The trim removed 2 bases at V and 2 bases at J, leaving 0 bases unmatched. Germline values: CDR1 SGDLS, CDR2 YYNGEE. The donors (healthy individuals) were bone marrow donors. It was with 60 Vbeta and 13 Jbeta primers that the PCR ran. The method was immunoSEQ multiplex PCR; TCRdb's version includes in-frame clones alone and lacks a portion of them. The data contain fewer than 250,000 clones, approximately 85% of them singletons. General study points: Later, TCR association rates were found to vary by HLA locus, highest for DRB1 and lowest for HLA-C. What TCR beta sequences reportedly achieved was accurate prediction of HLA-A and HLA-B alleles in most subjects. Associated with cytomegalovirus, according to the listing, were about 160 TCR beta chains.

Note on this clone: Its target is unknown.

What was sequenced was PBMCs. This chain joins TRBV9 and TRBJ2-1; 8 bases match TRBD2. The sequence derives from a man between 18 and 29 years old in good health and CMV-seronegative. CDR3 DNA: TGTGCCAGCAGCGTCGGGAGGGCCTACAATGAGCAGTTCTTC. The encoded protein is CASSVGRAYNEQFF.